This T cell receptor (beta chain) originates from a study of CD8 T cells in Susac syndrome. Study-wide results and limits: CD8+ clonal expansion in Susac peaked in TEMRA cells and active patients.

Random hexamers were used to reverse transcribe an amount of about 0.45 to 1 ug RNA. Amplification of TCR beta CDR3 used immunoSEQ multiplex PCR across 54 Vbeta and 13 Jbeta. TCRdb processed the immunoSEQ multiplex PCR reads anew with MiXCR; each CDR3 protein has one entry. The sample yields roughly 100,000 distinct CDR3 sequences, roughly 94% seen once. The authors sequenced TCR beta from blood CD8+ and CD4+ T cells. Isolation of CD8+ and CD4+ T cells was performed negatively, whereas enrichment of TEMRA cells was done by FACS. Concerning this clonotype: The antigen is unknown.

The CDR3 is 12 residues long. The V and J ends lost 9 bases and 4 bases respectively, with 11 bases between them. Germline values: CDR1 SGHTA, CDR2 FQGNSA. Specimen: CD8+ T cells from PBMCs. The chain combines TRBV7-2 with TRBJ2-3, with D tentatively TRBD2 (5 bases). The sequence derives from a human donor with Susac syndrome. For the CDR3, the DNA is TGTGCCAGACAGATAGCGCCAGATACGCAGTATTTT. Translation: CARQIAPDTQYF.